What follows is one T cell receptor (beta chain) and its context. This sample is drawn from a study of sequential checkpoint blockade in melanoma. On the study more broadly: Over 20 patients had matched tumor biopsies before treatment and at week 13 after nivolumab or ipilimumab alone.

Here immunoSEQ multiplex PCR was the method, and the copy in TCRdb shows in-frame clones only, minus some. The repertoire holds fewer than 20,000 clones, with around 72% as singletons. Trimming took 8 bases from V and 4 from J, leaving 11 bases between them. CDR3 size: 12 residues. CDR1 SGHDN and CDR2 FVKESK come from the germline V gene. Treatment in this sample: randomized to nivolumab then ipilimumab (arm A) or the reverse (arm B). The receptor comes from a human donor with melanoma. The specimen was tumor tissue (inferred from file names), collected from a patient given nivolumab and ipilimumab in sequence. The gene calls are TRBV14 and TRBJ2-5; D is unresolved. This CDR3 is CASSPQSETQYF. CDR3 bases: TGTGCCAGCTCACCACAGTCAGAGACCCAGTACTTC.